Below, one T cell receptor beta chain is given with its context. The CDR3 has 12 amino acids. Deletions cut 2 bases from V and 6 bases from J, with 4 bases between. CDR1 is MDHEN and CDR2 is SYDVKM in the germline V gene. TCRdb's copy holds only in-frame clones and misses some; the assay was immunoSEQ multiplex PCR. The data hold around 51,000 clones, with about four fifths observed a single time. The data were obtained in a study of OX40 agonist ivuxolimab in advanced cancers. This chain connects TRBV28 to TRBJ2-2; D uncertain. The clonotype originates from an adult with an advanced solid tumor such as melanoma, head and neck, liver or kidney cancer. The sequencing here drew on CD4+ or CD8+ T cells sorted from blood, taken in a trial of the OX40 agonist ivuxolimab. The CDR3 DNA reads TGTGCCAGCAGTTTAATGGCCGGGGAGCTGTTTTTT. It yields the protein CASSLMAGELFF.